The source of this TCR beta chain is a study of CD8 T cells in ankylosing spondylitis. Study-wide results and limits: Disease-linked clones were reportedly significantly enriched in matched ankylosing spondylitis synovial fluid. Earlier work had already found some motif variants in reactive arthritis synovial fluid and blood.

This clonotype appeared many times. As yet, its antigen is unknown. V lost 3 bases, J lost 5 bases, and 14 bases lay in between. The length of the CDR3 is 14 residues. The V gene's germline CDR1 is ENHRY and CDR2 SYGVKD. In TCRdb, the 5' RACE reads were re-called with MiXCR into one record per CDR3 protein. There are about 140,000 distinct CDR3 sequences in the sample; approximately 10% occur only once, and around 4.1% lies in the top ten. V and J are TRBV10-3 and TRBJ2-7; no firm D call. The specimen was blood, either unsorted or a sorted T cell fraction (not recorded which). The sequence derives from a female donor with ankylosing spondylitis or in good health (not recorded which). CDR3 DNA sequence: TGTGCCATCAGTGAAAATGGCTTATCACACGAGCAGTACTTC. This gives the protein CAISENGLSHEQYF.